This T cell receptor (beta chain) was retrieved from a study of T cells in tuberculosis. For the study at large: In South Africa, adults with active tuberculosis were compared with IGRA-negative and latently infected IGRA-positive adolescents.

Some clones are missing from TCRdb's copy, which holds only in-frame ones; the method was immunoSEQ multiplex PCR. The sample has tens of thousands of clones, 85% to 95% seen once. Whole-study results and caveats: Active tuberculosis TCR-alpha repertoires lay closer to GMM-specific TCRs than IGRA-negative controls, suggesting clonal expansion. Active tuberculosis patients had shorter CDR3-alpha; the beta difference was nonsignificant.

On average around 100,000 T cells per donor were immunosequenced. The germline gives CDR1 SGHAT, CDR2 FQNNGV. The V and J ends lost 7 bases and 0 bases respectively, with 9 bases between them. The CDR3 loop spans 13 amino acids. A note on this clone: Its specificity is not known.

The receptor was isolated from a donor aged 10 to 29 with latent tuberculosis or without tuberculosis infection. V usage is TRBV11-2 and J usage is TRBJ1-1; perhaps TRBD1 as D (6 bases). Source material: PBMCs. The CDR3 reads CASNGQMNTEAFF. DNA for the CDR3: TGTGCCAGCAACGGACAGATGAACACTGAAGCTTTCTTT. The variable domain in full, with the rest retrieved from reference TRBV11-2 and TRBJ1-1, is EAGVAQSPRYKIIEKRQSVAFWCNPISGHATLYWYQQILGQGPKLLIQFQNNGVVDDSQLPKDRFSAERLKGVDSTLKIQPAKLEDSAVYLCASNGQMNTEAFFGQGTRLTVV.